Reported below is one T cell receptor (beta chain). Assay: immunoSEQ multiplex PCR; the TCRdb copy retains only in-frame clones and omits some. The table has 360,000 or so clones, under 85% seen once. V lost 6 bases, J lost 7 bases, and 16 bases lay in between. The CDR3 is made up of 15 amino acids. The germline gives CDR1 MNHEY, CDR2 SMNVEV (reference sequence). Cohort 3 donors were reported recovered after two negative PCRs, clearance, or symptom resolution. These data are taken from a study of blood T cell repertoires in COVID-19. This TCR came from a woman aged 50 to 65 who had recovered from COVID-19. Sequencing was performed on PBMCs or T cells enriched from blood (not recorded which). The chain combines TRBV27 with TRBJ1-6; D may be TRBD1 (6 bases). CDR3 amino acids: CASRARQDWNSPLHF. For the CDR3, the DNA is TGTGCCAGCAGAGCAAGACAGGATTGGAATTCACCCCTCCACTTT.